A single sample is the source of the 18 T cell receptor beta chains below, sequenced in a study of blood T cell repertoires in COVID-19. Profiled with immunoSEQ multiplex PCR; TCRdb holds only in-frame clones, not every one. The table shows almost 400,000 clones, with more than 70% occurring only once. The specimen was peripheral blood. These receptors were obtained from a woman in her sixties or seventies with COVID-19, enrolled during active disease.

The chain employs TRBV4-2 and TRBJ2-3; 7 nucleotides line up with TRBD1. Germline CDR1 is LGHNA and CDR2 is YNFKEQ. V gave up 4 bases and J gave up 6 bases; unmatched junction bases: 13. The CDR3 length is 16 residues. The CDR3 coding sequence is TGTGCCAGCAGCCTGGGACGGAAGGGGGCAACGGATACGCAGTATTTT. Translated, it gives CASSLGRKGATDTQYF.

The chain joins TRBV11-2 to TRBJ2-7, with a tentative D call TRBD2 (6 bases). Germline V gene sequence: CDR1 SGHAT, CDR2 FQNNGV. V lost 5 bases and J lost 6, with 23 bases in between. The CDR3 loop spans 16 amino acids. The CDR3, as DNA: TGTGCCAGCAGCCCCAGCTGGGGACTGGGCAGGTCCGAGCAGTACTTC. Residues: CASSPSWGLGRSEQYF.

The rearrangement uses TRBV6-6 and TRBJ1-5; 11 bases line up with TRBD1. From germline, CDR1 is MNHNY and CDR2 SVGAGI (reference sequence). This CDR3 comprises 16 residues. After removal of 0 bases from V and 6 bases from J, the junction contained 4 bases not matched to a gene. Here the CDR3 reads CASSYSKDRGLQPQHF. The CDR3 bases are TGTGCCAGCAGTTACTCGAAGGACAGGGGGCTTCAGCCCCAGCATTTT.

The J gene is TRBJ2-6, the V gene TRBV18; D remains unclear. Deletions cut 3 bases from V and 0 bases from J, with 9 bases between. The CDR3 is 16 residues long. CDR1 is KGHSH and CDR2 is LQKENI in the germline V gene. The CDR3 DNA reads TGTGCCAGCTCACCGCAGGTTTCCTCTGGGGCCAACGTCCTGACTTTC. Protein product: CASSPQVSSGANVLTF.

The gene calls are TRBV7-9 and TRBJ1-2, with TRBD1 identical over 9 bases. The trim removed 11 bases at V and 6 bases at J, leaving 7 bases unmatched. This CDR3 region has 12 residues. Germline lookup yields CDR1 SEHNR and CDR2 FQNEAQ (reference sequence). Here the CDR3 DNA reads TGTGCCGCGGACAGGGGCTACGATGGCTACACCTTC. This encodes CAADRGYDGYTF.

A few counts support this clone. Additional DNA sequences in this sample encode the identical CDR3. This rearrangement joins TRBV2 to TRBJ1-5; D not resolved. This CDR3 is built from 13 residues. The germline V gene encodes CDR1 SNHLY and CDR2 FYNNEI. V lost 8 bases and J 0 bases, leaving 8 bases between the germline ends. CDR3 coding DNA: TGTGCCAGCCGAGGAGTTAGCAATCAGCCCCAGCATTTT. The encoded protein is CASRGVSNQPQHF.

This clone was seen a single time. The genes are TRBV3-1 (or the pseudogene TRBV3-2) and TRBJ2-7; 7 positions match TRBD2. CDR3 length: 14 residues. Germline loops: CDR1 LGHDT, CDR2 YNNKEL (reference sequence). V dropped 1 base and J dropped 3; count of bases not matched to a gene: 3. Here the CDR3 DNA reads TGTGCCAGCAGCCAAGGGGGAGGGGACTACGAGCAGTACTTC. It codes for CASSQGGGDYEQYF.

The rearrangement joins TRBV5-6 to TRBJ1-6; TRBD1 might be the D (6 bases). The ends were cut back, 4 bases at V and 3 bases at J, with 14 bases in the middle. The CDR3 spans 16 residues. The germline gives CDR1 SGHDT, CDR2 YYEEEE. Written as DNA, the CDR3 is TGTGCCAGCAGCCCCTCGGGGGGCCTCTATAATTCACCCCTCCACTTT. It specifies CASSPSGGLYNSPLHF.

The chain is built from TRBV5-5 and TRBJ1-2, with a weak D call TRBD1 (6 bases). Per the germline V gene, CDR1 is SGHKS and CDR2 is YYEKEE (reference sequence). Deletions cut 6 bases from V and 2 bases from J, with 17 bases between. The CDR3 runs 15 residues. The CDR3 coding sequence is TGTGCCAGCACCCTGTCGTGGGGGCCCAACTATGGCTACACCTTC. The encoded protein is CASTLSWGPNYGYTF.

The CDR3 DNA reads as TGTGCCAGCAGAACCAGGGGGAGCAATCAGCCCCAGCATTTT. It specifies CASRTRGSNQPQHF. The V gene is TRBV5-8, the J gene TRBJ1-5; 7 nucleotides match TRBD1. J was trimmed by 1 base and V by 5 bases; bases with no gene match: 3. Germline lookup yields CDR1 SGHTS and CDR2 YDEGEE. The CDR3 sequence is 14 residues long.

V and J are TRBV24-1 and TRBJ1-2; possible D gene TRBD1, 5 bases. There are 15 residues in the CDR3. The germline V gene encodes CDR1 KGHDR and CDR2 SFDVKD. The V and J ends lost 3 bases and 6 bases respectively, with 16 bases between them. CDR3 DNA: TGTGCCACCAGTGATGGTACAGGCCCCCAAGATGGCTACACCTTC. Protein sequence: CATSDGTGPQDGYTF.

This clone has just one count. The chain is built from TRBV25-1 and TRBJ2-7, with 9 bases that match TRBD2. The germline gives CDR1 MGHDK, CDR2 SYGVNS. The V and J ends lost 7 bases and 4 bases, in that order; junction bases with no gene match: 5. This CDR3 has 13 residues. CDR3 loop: CASTSGGLYEQYF. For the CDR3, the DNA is TGTGCCAGCACCAGCGGGGGGCTGTACGAGCAGTACTTC.

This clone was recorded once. CDR3 sequence reads: CASSSDRWLEQYF. The CDR3 region has the DNA TGTGCCAGCAGTTCAGACAGATGGCTCGAGCAGTACTTC. The V and J genes are TRBV2 and TRBJ2-7; D may be TRBD1 (5 bases). V was clipped by 5 bases and J by 6 bases, with 14 bases between them. The CDR3 has 13 amino acids. Per the germline V gene, CDR1 is SNHLY and CDR2 is FYNNEI.

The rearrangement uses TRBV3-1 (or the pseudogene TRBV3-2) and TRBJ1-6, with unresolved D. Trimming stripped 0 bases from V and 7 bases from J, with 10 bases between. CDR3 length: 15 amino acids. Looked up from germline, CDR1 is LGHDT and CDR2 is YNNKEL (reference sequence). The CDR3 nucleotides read TGTGCCAGCAGCCAAGACGGGGTCCGAAATTCACCCCTCCACTTT. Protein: CASSQDGVRNSPLHF.

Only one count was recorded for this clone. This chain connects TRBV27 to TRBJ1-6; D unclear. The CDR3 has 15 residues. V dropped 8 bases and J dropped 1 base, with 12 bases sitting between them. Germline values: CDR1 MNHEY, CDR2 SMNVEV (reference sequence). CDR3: CASSSGVSYNSPLHF. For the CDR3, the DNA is TGTGCCAGCTCCTCCGGGGTATCCTATAATTCACCCCTCCACTTT.

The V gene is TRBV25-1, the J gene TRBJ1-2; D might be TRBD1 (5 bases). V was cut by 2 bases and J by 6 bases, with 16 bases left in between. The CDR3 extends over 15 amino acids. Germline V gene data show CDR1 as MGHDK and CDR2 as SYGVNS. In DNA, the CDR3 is TGTGCCAGCAGTGAAAGGAGGGGAATGAAGAATGGCTACACCTTC. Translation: CASSERRGMKNGYTF.

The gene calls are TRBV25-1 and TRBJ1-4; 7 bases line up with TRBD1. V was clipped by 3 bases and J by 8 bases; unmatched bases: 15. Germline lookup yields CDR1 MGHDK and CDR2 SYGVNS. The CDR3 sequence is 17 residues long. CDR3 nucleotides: TGTGCCAGCAGTGACAAAACTTACAGGGGACGTGGCGAAAAACTGTTTTTT. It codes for CASSDKTYRGRGEKLFF.

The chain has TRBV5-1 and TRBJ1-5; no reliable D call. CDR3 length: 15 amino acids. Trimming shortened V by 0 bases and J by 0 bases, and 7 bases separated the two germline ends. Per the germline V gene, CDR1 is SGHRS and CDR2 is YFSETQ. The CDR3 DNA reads TGCGCCAGCAGCTTGGTAGGGAGTAGCAATCAGCCCCAGCATTTT. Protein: CASSLVGSSNQPQHF.